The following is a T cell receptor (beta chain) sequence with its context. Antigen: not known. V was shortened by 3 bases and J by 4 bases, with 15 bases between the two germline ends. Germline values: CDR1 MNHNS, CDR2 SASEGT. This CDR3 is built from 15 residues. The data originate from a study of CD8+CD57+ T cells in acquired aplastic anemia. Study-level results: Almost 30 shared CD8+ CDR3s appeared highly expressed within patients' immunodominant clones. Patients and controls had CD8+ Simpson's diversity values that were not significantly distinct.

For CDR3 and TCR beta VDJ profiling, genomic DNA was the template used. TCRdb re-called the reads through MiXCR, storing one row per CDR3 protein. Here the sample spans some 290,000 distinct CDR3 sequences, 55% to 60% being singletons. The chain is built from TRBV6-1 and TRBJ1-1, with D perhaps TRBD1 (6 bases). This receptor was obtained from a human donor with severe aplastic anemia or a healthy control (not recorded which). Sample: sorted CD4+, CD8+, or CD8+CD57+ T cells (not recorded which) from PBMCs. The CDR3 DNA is TGTGCCAGCAGTGAGGTGGGGGGCGCGGGCACTGAAGCTTTCTTT. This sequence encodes CASSEVGGAGTEAFF.